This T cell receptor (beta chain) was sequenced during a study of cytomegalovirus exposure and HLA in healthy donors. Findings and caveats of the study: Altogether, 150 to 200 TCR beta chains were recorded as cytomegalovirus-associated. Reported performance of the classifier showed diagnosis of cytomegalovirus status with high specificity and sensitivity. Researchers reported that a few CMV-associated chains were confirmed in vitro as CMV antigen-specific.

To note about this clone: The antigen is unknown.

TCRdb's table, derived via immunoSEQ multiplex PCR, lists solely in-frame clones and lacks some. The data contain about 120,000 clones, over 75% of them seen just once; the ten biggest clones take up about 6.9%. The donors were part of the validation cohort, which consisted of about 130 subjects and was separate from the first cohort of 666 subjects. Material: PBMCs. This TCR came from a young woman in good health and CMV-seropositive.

The DNA for the CDR3 is TGTGCCAGCAGCCAATGGCGTGGGGGCGCTTTTCCTGGCTACACCTTC. Its translation: CASSQWRGGAFPGYTF. The gene calls are TRBV7-2 and TRBJ1-2, with TRBD1 as a possible D gene (6 bases). The CDR3 runs to 16 residues. Germline CDR1 and CDR2: SGHTA and FQGNSA. Trimming removed 5 bases from V and 7 bases from J, with 23 bases in between. Full variable domain (outside the CDR3, taken from reference TRBV7-2 and TRBJ1-2): GAGVSQSPSNKVTEKGKDVELRCDPISGHTALYWYRQSLGQGLEFLIYFQGNSAPDKSGLPSDRFSAERTGGSVSTLTIQRTQQEDSAVYLCASSQWRGGAFPGYTFGSGTRLTVV.